The clone carrying this T cell receptor beta chain showed up just a few times. Its target is not known. The data were obtained in a study of CD8 T cells in ankylosing spondylitis. Findings of the study overall: Certain motif variants had earlier been reported in reactive arthritis synovial fluid and blood. In ankylosing spondylitis blood, a motif of fewer than 10 highly homologous TCR beta variants appeared characteristic.

5'-RACE, quantitative and with molecular barcodes, yielded the TCR beta libraries. MiXCR was run by TCRdb on the 5' RACE reads, yielding one entry per CDR3 protein. This repertoire shows roughly 700,000 distinct CDR3 sequences, roughly 20% found once; its top ten account for around 19%. Material for sequencing was blood, either unsorted or a sorted T cell fraction (not recorded which). This receptor was identified in a male donor with ankylosing spondylitis.

In DNA form, the CDR3 reads TGTGCCAGCAGCCAAGATCCCGGACTTGAGCAGTACTTC. Protein sequence: CASSQDPGLEQYF. The chain recombines TRBV3-1 with TRBJ2-7; tentatively, D is TRBD2 (5 bases). V lost 0 bases and J lost 7, with 10 bases in between. The CDR3 sequence is 13 residues long. Germline assignment: CDR1 LGHDT and CDR2 YNNKEL (reference sequence).